This T cell receptor (beta chain) was captured by sequencing in a study of blood T cell dynamics during melanoma immunotherapy. Looking at the study overall: Standard first-line treatment here was pembrolizumab or nivolumab plus ipilimumab in metastatic melanoma.

Study-wide points: PBMC repertoires of eventual disease-control patients split at W3 into clonality or diversity gains.

Clones were read by immunoSEQ multiplex PCR, and TCRdb kept only the in-frame ones, dropping some. Among some 9,900 clones listed, 70% to 90% were seen once. V lost 2 bases and J lost 6, with 8 bases in between. The CDR3 sequence is 13 residues long. Looked up from germline, CDR1 is WNHNN and CDR2 is SYGVQD (reference sequence). Time point reported: pre-treatment baseline. No patient had earlier systemic cancer treatment, concurrent immunosuppressants, or another active cancer. On this clone: The antigen remains unidentified.

The chain combines TRBV10-1 with TRBJ2-1; D gene unclear. This clonotype was obtained from a human donor with melanoma. Here the sequenced sample was blood, taken from a patient treated with checkpoint blockade. CDR3 bases: TGCGCCAGCAGTGAGGGCGTTTCCAATGAGCAGTTCTTC. Protein product: CASSEGVSNEQFF.